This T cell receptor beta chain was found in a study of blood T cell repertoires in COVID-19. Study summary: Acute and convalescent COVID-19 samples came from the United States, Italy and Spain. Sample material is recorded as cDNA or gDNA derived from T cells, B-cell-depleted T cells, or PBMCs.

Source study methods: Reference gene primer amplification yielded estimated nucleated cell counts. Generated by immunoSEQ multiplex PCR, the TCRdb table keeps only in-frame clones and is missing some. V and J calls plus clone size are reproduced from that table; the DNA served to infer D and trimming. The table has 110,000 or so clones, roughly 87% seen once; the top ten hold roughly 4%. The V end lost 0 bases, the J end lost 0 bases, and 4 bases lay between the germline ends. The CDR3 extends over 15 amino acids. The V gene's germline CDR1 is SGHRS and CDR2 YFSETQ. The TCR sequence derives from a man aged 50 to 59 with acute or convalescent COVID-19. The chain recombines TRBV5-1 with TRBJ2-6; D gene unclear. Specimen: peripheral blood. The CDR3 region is CASSLALSGANVLTF. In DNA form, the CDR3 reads TGCGCCAGCAGCTTGGCCCTCTCTGGGGCCAACGTCCTGACTTTC.